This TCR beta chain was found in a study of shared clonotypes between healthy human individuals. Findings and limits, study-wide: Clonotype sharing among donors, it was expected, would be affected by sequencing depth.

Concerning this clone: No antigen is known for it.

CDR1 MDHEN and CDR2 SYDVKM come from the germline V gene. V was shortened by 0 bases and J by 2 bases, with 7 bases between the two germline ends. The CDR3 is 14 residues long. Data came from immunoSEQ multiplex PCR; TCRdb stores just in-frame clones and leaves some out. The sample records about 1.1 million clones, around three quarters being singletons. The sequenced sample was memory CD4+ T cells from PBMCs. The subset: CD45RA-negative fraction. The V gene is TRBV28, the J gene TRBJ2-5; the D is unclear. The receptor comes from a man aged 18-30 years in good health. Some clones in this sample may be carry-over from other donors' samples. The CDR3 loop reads CASSLWTVQETQYF. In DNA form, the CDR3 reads TGTGCCAGCAGTTTATGGACGGTACAAGAGACCCAGTACTTC.